One sample yielded the 30 T cell receptor beta chains listed below, sequenced in a study of blood T cell repertoires in COVID-19 (dated by TCRdb to 2019 to 2021). Library preparation used the immunoSEQ multiplex PCR assay. Sourced from immuneACCESS, this table was stored by TCRdb with only in-frame sequences that have V and J called. A share of the clones is absent; for the studies checked, an unresolved V gene accounts for under half, and the remainder has no known explanation. This sample lists 90,000 to 130,000 clones; approximately 70% were detected once. Together, the top ten hold 1.8% of the sample. Sequencing was carried out using peripheral blood. These receptors were collected from a middle-aged woman with acute or convalescent COVID-19.

This chain connects TRBV2 to TRBJ2-1; TRBD2 agrees at 7 bases. There are 14 residues in the CDR3. V trimming: 6 bases; J trimming: 12 bases; junction bases outside the gene matches: 14. In germline, CDR1 is SNHLY, CDR2 FYNNEI. The CDR3 reads CASSLRLATSGQFF. Written as DNA, the CDR3 is TGTGCCAGCAGCCTGCGACTAGCCACGTCGGGGCAGTTCTTC.

The gene calls are TRBV13 and TRBJ2-3, with TRBD2 matching 11 bases. Germline-derived CDR1 and CDR2 are PRHDT and FYEKMQ (reference sequence). The CDR3 is 15 amino acids. J was trimmed by 5 bases and V by 5 bases; bases with no gene match: 6. Here the CDR3 DNA reads TGTGCCAGCAGCCGTAGCGGGGGGGCCTTAGATACGCAGTATTTT. This sequence encodes CASSRSGGALDTQYF.

V gene TRBV11-2 combines with J gene TRBJ1-4, with D uncertain. The CDR3 extends over 12 amino acids. Trimming took 3 bases from V and 10 from J, leaving 9 bases between them. Germline V gives CDR1 SGHAT, CDR2 FQNNGV. CDR3 amino acids: CASSLFEGKLFF. CDR3 DNA: TGTGCCAGCAGCTTGTTCGAGGGAAAACTGTTTTTT. The full variable domain, in which reference TRBV11-2 and TRBJ1-4 provide the parts outside the CDR3, is EAGVAQSPRYKIIEKRQSVAFWCNPISGHATLYWYQQILGQGPKLLIQFQNNGVVDDSQLPKDRFSAERLKGVDSTLKIQPAKLEDSAVYLCASSLFEGKLFFGSGTQLSVL.

The chain links TRBV19 to TRBJ2-7; 8 positions agree with TRBD1. The CDR3 extends over 14 amino acids. With 5 bases clipped from V and 2 bases from J, the junction kept 5 bases outside the gene matches. Per the germline V gene, CDR1 is LNHDA and CDR2 is SQIVND (reference sequence). The CDR3 bases are TGTGCCAGTAGTCCTGGACAGGGAACCTACGAGCAGTACTTC. Translating it yields CASSPGQGTYEQYF.

At least ten counts were recorded for this clone. This chain joins TRBV2 and TRBJ1-2, with 10 bases that match TRBD1. V was pared by 5 bases and J by 5 bases, with 8 bases of the junction left unmatched. In germline, CDR1 is SNHLY, CDR2 FYNNEI. This CDR3 comprises 15 residues. The CDR3 DNA follows: TGTGCCAGCAGTTTGGACAGGGGGGCTTTTTATGGCTACACCTTC. It is translated as CASSLDRGAFYGYTF. Using reference TRBV2 and TRBJ1-2 for the parts outside the CDR3, the full variable domain is EPEVTQTPSHQVTQMGQEVILRCVPISNHLYFYWYRQILGQKVEFLVSFYNNEISEKSEIFDDQFSVERPDGSNFTLKIRSTKLEDSAMYFCASSLDRGAFYGYTFGSGTRLTVV.

The rearrangement joins TRBV9 to TRBJ2-3, with D uncertain. Trimming left V 0 bases short and J 4 bases short, with 6 bases between. This CDR3 is built from 13 residues. CDR1 is SGDLS, CDR2 YYNGEE, per germline. The CDR3 loop reads CASSVGVADTQYF. The CDR3 region has the DNA TGTGCCAGCAGCGTAGGAGTTGCAGATACGCAGTATTTT.

This rearrangement joins TRBV7-3 to TRBJ2-1; D may be TRBD1 (7 bases). Trimming removed 5 bases from V and 11 bases from J, with 22 bases in between. The CDR3 extends over 15 amino acids. The germline V gene has CDR1 SGHTA and CDR2 FQGTGA. This chain's CDR3 is CASSHPGQGGSKQFF. The CDR3 nucleotides read TGTGCCAGCAGCCACCCCGGGCAGGGGGGCTCTAAGCAGTTCTTC.

In its sample, this clone was seen many times. The chain uses TRBV7-2 and TRBJ1-5, with 7 nucleotides matching TRBD1. This CDR3 has 15 residues. The trim removed 5 bases at V and 5 bases at J, leaving 9 bases unmatched. Germline CDR1 reads SGHTA; CDR2 reads FQGNSA. The CDR3 spells CASSQGQVLDQPQHF. The CDR3 DNA reads as TGTGCCAGCAGCCAAGGACAGGTCCTCGATCAGCCCCAGCATTTT.

The gene calls are TRBV6-5 and TRBJ1-5, with 9 bases lining up with TRBD1. The CDR3 covers 11 residues. Trimming at V came to 5 bases and at J to 11 bases, leaving 1 base not matched to a gene. CDR1 and CDR2 (germline): MNHEY, SVGAGI. CDR3 in amino acids: CASSRQGAQHF. The CDR3 coding sequence is TGTGCCAGCAGTCGACAGGGGGCCCAGCATTTT.

The chain has TRBV7-2 and TRBJ2-3; possible D gene TRBD1, 6 bases. CDR1 is SGHTA, CDR2 FQGNSA, per germline. The CDR3 runs 15 residues. Trimming cost V 4 bases and J 2 bases, with 13 bases left between them. CDR3 region: CASSSTGIPTDTQYF. The CDR3 DNA reads as TGTGCCAGCAGCTCCACAGGGATTCCCACAGATACGCAGTATTTT. The whole variable domain, filled in from reference TRBV7-2 and TRBJ2-3, reads GAGVSQSPSNKVTEKGKDVELRCDPISGHTALYWYRQSLGQGLEFLIYFQGNSAPDKSGLPSDRFSAERTGGSVSTLTIQRTQQEDSAVYLCASSSTGIPTDTQYFGPGTRLTVL.

V usage is TRBV4-1 and J usage is TRBJ2-1; a possible D gene is TRBD2 (5 bases). Per the germline V gene, CDR1 is MGHRA and CDR2 is YSYEKL. The CDR3 runs to 17 residues. V lost 0 bases, J lost 0 bases, and 12 bases lay in between. DNA of the CDR3: TGCGCCAGCAGCCAAGATGAAGCGGCTTACTCCTACAATGAGCAGTTCTTC. Translating gives CASSQDEAAYSYNEQFF.

Only one count was recorded for this clone. The chain carries TRBV25-1 and TRBJ1-3; 12 nucleotides line up with TRBD1. V dropped 5 bases and J dropped 4; count of bases not matched to a gene: 9. The CDR3 covers 17 residues. CDR1 is MGHDK, CDR2 SYGVNS, per germline. The CDR3 region has the DNA TGTGCCAGCAGTCAAACAGGGACAGGGGGCTTAGGAAACACCATATATTTT. Protein product: CASSQTGTGGLGNTIYF.

The chain couples TRBV2 to TRBJ2-3, with a possible D match to TRBD2 (5 bases). V lost 7 bases to trimming and J lost 3 bases, with 17 bases between them. The CDR3 contains 15 residues. Germline CDR1 SNHLY, CDR2 FYNNEI. DNA of the CDR3: TGTGCCAGCACCCGGCACAGCCCGGGGACAGATACGCAGTATTTT. This translates into CASTRHSPGTDTQYF.

This clone is termed medium-sized. J is TRBJ1-6 and V is TRBV5-6; 7 nucleotides agree with TRBD1. V lost 2 bases, J lost 5 bases, and 7 bases stayed unmatched. CDR1 and CDR2 from the germline V gene are SGHDT and YYEEEE. The CDR3 has 16 amino acids. The CDR3 loop reads CASSLQGRGNNSPLHF. CDR3 nucleotides: TGTGCCAGCAGCTTACAGGGGCGTGGGAATAATTCACCCCTCCACTTT.

The CDR3 coding sequence is TGTGCCAGCAGTATTAGCGGGGGGCCCAACGAGCAGTACTTC. Protein product: CASSISGGPNEQYF. The chain links TRBV7-9 to TRBJ2-7; TRBD2 matches 10 bases. After removal of 6 bases from V and 5 bases from J, the junction contained 7 bases not matched to a gene. The CDR3 contains 14 residues. The V gene's germline CDR1 is SEHNR and CDR2 FQNEAQ (reference sequence).

V usage is TRBV30 and J usage is TRBJ2-1; 8 nucleotides match TRBD2. Germline assignment: CDR1 GTSNPN and CDR2 SVGIG (reference sequence). The CDR3 runs to 14 residues. Trimming cost V 1 base and J 10 bases; bases outside gene matches: 9. As DNA, the CDR3 is TGTGCCTGGAGTGCAGTTGGGCGGGGGGCCGAGCAGTTCTTC. This translates into CAWSAVGRGAEQFF.

This clone was seen more than once but under ten times. The CDR3: CASSLQAGQGVSEQYF. The CDR3, as DNA: TGTGCCAGCAGTTTACAGGCGGGGCAGGGGGTATCCGAGCAGTACTTC. The J gene is TRBJ2-7, the V gene TRBV6-6, with a possible D match to TRBD1 (7 bases). CDR3 size: 16 residues. Trimming took off 4 bases at V and 6 bases at J, with 22 bases between the two ends. Germline lookup yields CDR1 MNHNY and CDR2 SVGAGI (reference sequence).

This chain joins TRBV11-2 and TRBJ2-1, with 8 bases that match TRBD2. Germline V CDR1 and CDR2: SGHAT, FQNNGV. The CDR3 has 15 residues. J was trimmed by 8 bases and V by 1 base; bases with no gene match: 7. The CDR3: CASSLAPGLAYEQFF. CDR3 in DNA: TGTGCCAGCAGCTTAGCTCCCGGACTAGCCTATGAGCAGTTCTTC.

The gene calls are TRBV5-1 and TRBJ1-2, with D unresolved. The CDR3 extends over 13 amino acids. V was shortened by 0 bases and J by 3 bases, with 6 bases between the two germline ends. CDR1 SGHRS and CDR2 YFSETQ come from the germline V gene. In DNA, the CDR3 is TGCGCCAGCAGCTTGGACGGGGACTATGGCTACACCTTC. This sequence encodes CASSLDGDYGYTF.

This sequence joins TRBV24-1 and TRBJ2-5; perhaps TRBD1 as D (6 bases). Trimming took off 5 bases at V and 1 base at J, with 13 bases between the two ends. The V gene's germline CDR1 is KGHDR and CDR2 SFDVKD. There are 15 residues in the CDR3. CDR3 DNA sequence: TGTGCCACCAGTGGGTTGGGACACTTCCAAGAGACCCAGTACTTC. Its translation: CATSGLGHFQETQYF.

For the CDR3, the DNA is TGCGCCAGCAGCCAAGTTGACAGGGGAGCGGAAAAACTGTTTTTT. It codes for CASSQVDRGAEKLFF. The V and J genes are TRBV4-1 and TRBJ1-4; 8 positions agree with TRBD1. The CDR3 is 15 residues long. Germline CDR1 and CDR2: MGHRA and YSYEKL. V lost 1 base, J lost 8 bases, and 6 bases stayed unmatched.

This clone has only a few counts. V gene TRBV5-1 combines with J gene TRBJ1-5; a possible D gene is TRBD1 (6 bases). V gave up 0 bases and J gave up 6 bases, with 13 bases separating them. The CDR3 extends over 15 amino acids. CDR1 SGHRS and CDR2 YFSETQ come from the germline V gene. CDR3 DNA sequence: TGCGCCAGCAGCTTGGCGGGGGGGGGCAGTCAGCCCCAGCATTTT. Translated, it gives CASSLAGGGSQPQHF. Based on the CDR3 plus reference TRBV5-1 and TRBJ1-5, the full variable domain is KAGVTQTPRYLIKTRGQQVTLSCSPISGHRSVSWYQQTPGQGLQFLFEYFSETQRNKGNFPGRFSGRQFSNSRSEMNVSTLELGDSALYLCASSLAGGGSQPQHFGDGTRLSIL.

The chain combines TRBV2 with TRBJ2-2; 9 nucleotides line up with TRBD1. Germline V gene lookup returns CDR1 SNHLY and CDR2 FYNNEI. This CDR3 is built from 15 residues. Trimming took 5 bases from V and 4 from J; bases not matched to a gene: 5. This CDR3 is CASSPGTGSTGELFF. The CDR3 DNA follows: TGTGCCAGCAGTCCCGGGACAGGGAGCACCGGGGAGCTGTTTTTT.

The chain couples TRBV13 to TRBJ1-2; D is perhaps TRBD1 (5 bases). CDR1 is PRHDT, CDR2 FYEKMQ, per germline (reference sequence). The CDR3 spans 15 residues. Trimming shortened V by 0 bases and J by 0 bases, and 8 bases separated the two germline ends. The CDR3 sequence is CASSLGQGSNYGYTF. Written as DNA, the CDR3 is TGTGCCAGCAGCTTAGGCCAGGGATCTAACTATGGCTACACCTTC.

The chain joins TRBV24-1 to TRBJ2-1; weak D call: TRBD1 (5 bases). V was cut by 5 bases and J by 7 bases, with 8 bases left in between. Germline-derived CDR1 and CDR2 are KGHDR and SFDVKD. This CDR3 spans 12 amino acids. As DNA, the CDR3 is TGTGCCACCAGTGGTCAGGGTAATGAGCAGTTCTTC. Translation gives CATSGQGNEQFF.

DNA of the CDR3: TGTGCCAGCAGCGTAGGTGCCGGGACAGGGAACTATGGCTACACCTTC. The encoded protein is CASSVGAGTGNYGYTF. The J gene is TRBJ1-2, the V gene TRBV9, with 9 bases matching TRBD1. The CDR3 is 16 amino acids. V lost 0 bases and J lost 2; bases outside the gene matches: 5. Germline V gene data show CDR1 as SGDLS and CDR2 as YYNGEE.

This clone showed up just a few times. V and J are TRBV4-3 and TRBJ2-4; 9 bases are a match to TRBD1. The CDR3 runs to 13 residues. Unmatched junction bases numbered 5, after V lost 0 bases and J lost 14 bases. Germline CDR1 reads LGHNA; CDR2 reads YSLEER. CDR3 sequence: CASSQDRGDREYF. The CDR3 DNA reads as TGCGCCAGCAGCCAAGATAGGGGGGACAGGGAGTACTTC.

The chain employs TRBV19 and TRBJ1-1; no definite D call. V dropped 0 bases and J dropped 6 bases, with 11 bases sitting between them. The CDR3 is 14 residues long. Germline V CDR1 and CDR2: LNHDA, SQIVND (reference sequence). CDR3 coding DNA: TGTGCCAGTAGTATAGACCTCAGGCCTCCTGAAGCTTTCTTT. Its protein product is CASSIDLRPPEAFF.

This chain joins TRBV5-4 and TRBJ1-4; a weak D match, TRBD1 (5 bases). Germline values: CDR1 SGHNT, CDR2 YYREEE (reference sequence). This CDR3 is built from 15 residues. V lost 4 bases and J lost 0, with 10 bases in between. CDR3 coding DNA: TGTGCCAGCAGCGCCACGGGGGCAACTAATGAAAAACTGTTTTTT. Encoded protein: CASSATGATNEKLFF.

V is TRBV10-2 and J is TRBJ1-2; D may be TRBD1 (5 bases). This CDR3 contains 15 residues. Trimming took 2 bases from V and 4 from J, leaving 14 bases between them. The germline gives CDR1 WSHSY, CDR2 SAAADI. The CDR3 here is CASSEPGLAGYGYTF. CDR3 in DNA: TGCGCCAGCAGTGAGCCGGGACTCGCGGGCTATGGCTACACCTTC.